This TCR beta chain was profiled in a study of radiotherapy plus CTLA-4 blockade in lung cancer. Here immunoSEQ multiplex PCR was the method, and the copy in TCRdb shows in-frame clones only, minus some. This table holds 27,000 or so clones, about 77% found once. The CDR3 contains 14 residues. With 3 bases removed from V and 3 bases from J, the gap between germline ends came to 13 bases. The V gene's germline CDR1 is SGHRS and CDR2 YFSETQ. The sequence came from a human donor with non-small cell lung cancer that progressed on radiotherapy plus ipilimumab. The V and J genes are TRBV5-1 and TRBJ2-7, with D perhaps TRBD1 or TRBD2 (7 bases each). The specimen comprised peripheral blood, sampled from a patient treated with radiotherapy plus ipilimumab. The DNA of the CDR3 is TGCGCCAGCAGCTCCCAGGGGGGGGGCTACGAGCAGTACTTC. It yields the protein CASSSQGGGYEQYF.